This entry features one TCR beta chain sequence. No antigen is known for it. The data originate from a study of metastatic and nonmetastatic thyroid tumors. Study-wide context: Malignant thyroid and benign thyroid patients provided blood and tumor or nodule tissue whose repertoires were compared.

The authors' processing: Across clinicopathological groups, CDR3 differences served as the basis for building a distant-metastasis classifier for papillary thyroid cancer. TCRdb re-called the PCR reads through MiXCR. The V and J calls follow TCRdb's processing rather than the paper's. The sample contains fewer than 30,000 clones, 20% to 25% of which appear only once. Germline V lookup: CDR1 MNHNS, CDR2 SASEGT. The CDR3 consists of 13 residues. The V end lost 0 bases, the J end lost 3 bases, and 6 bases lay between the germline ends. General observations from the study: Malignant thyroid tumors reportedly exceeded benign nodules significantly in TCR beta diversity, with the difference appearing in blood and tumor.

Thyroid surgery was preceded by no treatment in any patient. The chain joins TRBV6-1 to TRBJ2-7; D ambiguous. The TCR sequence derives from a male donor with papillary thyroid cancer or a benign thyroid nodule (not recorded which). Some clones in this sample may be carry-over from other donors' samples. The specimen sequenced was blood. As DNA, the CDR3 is TGTGCCAGCAGTGAAGCGCCCAGCTACGAGCAGTACTTC. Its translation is CASSEAPSYEQYF.